The T cell receptor (beta chain) under discussion was sequenced for a study of T cells expressing NK-cell markers (dated by TCRdb to 2019 to 2021). At the level of the whole study: In sorted CD3+CD56+NKG2C+, CD3+CD56+NKG2C- and CD3+CD56-NKG2C+ T-cell subsets from several donors, TCR beta-chain repertoires were profiled. Of the eight sequenced donors, seven were found to be HCMV-seropositive and one was found to be HCMV-seronegative. Randomly selected healthy volunteers, three men and five women, were used as the eight sequenced donors. Sequencing of the libraries produced 2 x 150 bp reads on Illumina HiSeq 2000/2500, MiSeq or NextSeq.

The CDR3 has 14 amino acids, counting the end cysteine and phenylalanine. DNA is not recorded here. The germline V gene gives CDR1 as MDHEN and CDR2 as SYDVKM. TCRdb records Illumina HiSeq 2000 as the sequencer. 5'RACE template switching, by which a universal primer site and unique molecular identifiers were added, was used to make TCR beta cDNA libraries. Synthesis of cDNA was primed from the TCR beta constant segment and was followed by two consecutive PCR amplification steps. Per the source publication's procedure: MIGEC was used to demultiplex reads and group reads by UMI, and MiTCR was used to assemble and quantify clonotypes. To exclude erroneous sequences, any TCR cDNA sequence not supported by at least two reads was discarded. Downstream repertoire analysis used the tcR package, and clonotypes were matched across fractions by CDR3 nucleotide sequence plus V segment. VDJmatch was used to annotate antigen specificity against VDJdb, with one amino acid substitution allowed in CDR3. After TCRdb reprocessed the reads, each CDR3 protein sequence was kept as one row, without DNA. The V and J calls were determined by TCRdb, not by the authors. This sample's clone table shows roughly 150,000 distinct CDR3 sequences. Just over 20% of the sample belongs to the ten largest clones.

On this clonotype itself: What antigen it recognizes has not been identified.

Broader findings and caveats from the paper: In roughly 6 donors, the dominant CD3+CD56+NKG2C+ clonotypes ranked among the top 10 CD8+ clonotypes, making up about 1.0-7.0% of CD8+ T cells. Those dominant clonotypes were again the most abundant among CD3+CD56-NKG2C+ cells in a handful of donors, at about 28.3-60.1%. Whether the expanded NKG2C-expressing T cell clones were specific for HCMV antigens remained unclear.

A commercial ELISA kit detecting HCMV-specific IgG in serum was used to determine HCMV serostatus. Peripheral blood mononuclear cells were isolated from blood by Ficoll density gradient centrifugation. The sequence derives from a man aged 18 to 70 in good health. Input material: blood T cells: a sorted CD56 or NKG2C T cell subset, CD4+ or CD8+ T cells, or bulk PBMC T cells (not recorded which). Recombination connected TRBV28 to TRBJ1-1; TCRdb's D call of TRBD1 is untestable without DNA. The CDR3 amino acid sequence is: CASSSGTGATEAFF.